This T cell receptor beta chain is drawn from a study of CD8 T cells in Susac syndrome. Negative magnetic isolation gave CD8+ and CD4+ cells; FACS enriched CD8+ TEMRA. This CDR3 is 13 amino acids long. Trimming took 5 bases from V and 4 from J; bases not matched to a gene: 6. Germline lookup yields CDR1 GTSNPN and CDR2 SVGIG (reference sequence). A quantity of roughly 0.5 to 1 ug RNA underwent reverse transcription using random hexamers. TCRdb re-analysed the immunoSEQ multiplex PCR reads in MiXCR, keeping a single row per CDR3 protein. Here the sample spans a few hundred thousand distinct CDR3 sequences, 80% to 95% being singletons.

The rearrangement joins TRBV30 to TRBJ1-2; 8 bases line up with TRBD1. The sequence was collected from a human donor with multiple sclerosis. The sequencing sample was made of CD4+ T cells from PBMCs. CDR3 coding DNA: TGTGCCTGGGGGACAGGCCTCCTCTATGGCTACACCTTC. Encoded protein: CAWGTGLLYGYTF.